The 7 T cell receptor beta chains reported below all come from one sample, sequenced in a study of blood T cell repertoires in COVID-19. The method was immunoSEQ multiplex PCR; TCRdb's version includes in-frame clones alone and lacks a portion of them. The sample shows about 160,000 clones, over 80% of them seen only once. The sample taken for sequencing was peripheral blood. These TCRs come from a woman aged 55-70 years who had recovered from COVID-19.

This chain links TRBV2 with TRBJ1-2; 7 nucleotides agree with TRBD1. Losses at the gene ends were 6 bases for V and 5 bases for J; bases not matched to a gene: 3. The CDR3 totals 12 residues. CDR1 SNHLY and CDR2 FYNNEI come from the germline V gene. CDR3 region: CASRGQTYGYTF. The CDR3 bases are TGTGCCAGCAGGGGACAGACTTATGGCTACACCTTC.

Written as DNA, the CDR3 is TGTGCCAGCAGCCTAACCACAGCAACTAATGAAAAACTGTTTTTT. Amino acid sequence: CASSLTTATNEKLFF. The chain carries TRBV4-2 and TRBJ1-4; D gene ambiguous. Trimming left V 4 bases short and J 0 bases short, with 9 bases between. The germline CDR1 and CDR2 sequences are LGHNA and YNFKEQ. This CDR3 has 15 amino acids.

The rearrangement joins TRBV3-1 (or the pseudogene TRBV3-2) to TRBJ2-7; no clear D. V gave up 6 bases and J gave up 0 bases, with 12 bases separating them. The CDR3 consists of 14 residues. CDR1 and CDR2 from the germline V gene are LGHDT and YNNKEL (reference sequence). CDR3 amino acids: CASRSSSSSYEQYF. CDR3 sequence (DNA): TGTGCCAGCAGATCCTCTAGTTCCTCCTACGAGCAGTACTTC.

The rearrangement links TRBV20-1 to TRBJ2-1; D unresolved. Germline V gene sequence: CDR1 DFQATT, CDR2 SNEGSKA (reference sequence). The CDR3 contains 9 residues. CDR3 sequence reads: CSPFNEQFF. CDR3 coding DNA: TGCAGCCCCTTCAATGAGCAGTTCTTC.

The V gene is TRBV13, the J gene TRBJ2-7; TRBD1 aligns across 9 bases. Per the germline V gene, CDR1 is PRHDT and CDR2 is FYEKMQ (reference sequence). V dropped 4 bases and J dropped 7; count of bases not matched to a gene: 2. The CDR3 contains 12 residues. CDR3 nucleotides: TGTGCCAGCAGCTCCGGGACAGGGGAGCAGTACTTC. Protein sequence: CASSSGTGEQYF.

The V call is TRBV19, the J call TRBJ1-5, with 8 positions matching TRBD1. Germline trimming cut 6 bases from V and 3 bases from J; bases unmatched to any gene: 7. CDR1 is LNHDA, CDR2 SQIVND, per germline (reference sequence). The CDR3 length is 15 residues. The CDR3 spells CASSQTGGDNQPQHF. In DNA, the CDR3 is TGTGCCAGTAGCCAAACAGGGGGAGACAATCAGCCCCAGCATTTT.

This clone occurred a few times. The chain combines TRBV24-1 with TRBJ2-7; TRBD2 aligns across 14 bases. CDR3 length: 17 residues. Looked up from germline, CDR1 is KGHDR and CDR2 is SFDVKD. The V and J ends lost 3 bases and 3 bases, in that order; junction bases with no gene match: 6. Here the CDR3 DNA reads TGTGCCACCAGTGATAAGAGGGGGACTAGCGGGGGCTACGAGCAGTACTTC. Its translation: CATSDKRGTSGGYEQYF.